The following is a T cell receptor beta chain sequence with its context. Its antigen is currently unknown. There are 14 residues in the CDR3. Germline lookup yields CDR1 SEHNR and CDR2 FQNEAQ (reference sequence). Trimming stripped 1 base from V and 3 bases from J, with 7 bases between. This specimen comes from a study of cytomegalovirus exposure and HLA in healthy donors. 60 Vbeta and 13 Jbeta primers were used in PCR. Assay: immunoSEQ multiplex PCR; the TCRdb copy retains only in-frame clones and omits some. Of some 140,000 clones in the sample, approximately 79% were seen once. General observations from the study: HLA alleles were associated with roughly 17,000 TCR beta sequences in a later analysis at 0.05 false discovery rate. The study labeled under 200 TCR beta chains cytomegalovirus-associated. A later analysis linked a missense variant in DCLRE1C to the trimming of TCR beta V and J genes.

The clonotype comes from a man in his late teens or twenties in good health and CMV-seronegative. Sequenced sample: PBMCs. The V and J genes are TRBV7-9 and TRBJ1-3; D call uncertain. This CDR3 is CASSLVGGGNTIYF. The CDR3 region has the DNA TGTGCCAGCAGCTTAGTCGGAGGTGGAAACACCATATATTTT.